The 19 T cell receptor beta chains below come from one sample, sequenced in a study of technical replicates of blood from a handful of donors. Measured with immunoSEQ multiplex PCR; TCRdb has only the in-frame clones, and not every one. The table shows approximately 70,000 clones, with around 97% occurring only once. Specimen: T cells isolated from PBMCs. These receptors were obtained from a human donor in good health.

The J gene is TRBJ2-3, the V gene TRBV5-1; TRBD1 matches 9 bases. Losses at the gene ends were 0 bases for V and 4 bases for J; bases not matched to a gene: 9. Per the germline V gene, CDR1 is SGHRS and CDR2 is YFSETQ. This CDR3 comprises 17 residues. CDR3 DNA sequence: TGCGCCAGCAGCTTGGGATCCGGGACAGGGCGTCCAGATACGCAGTATTTT. It yields the protein CASSLGSGTGRPDTQYF.

This clone was picked up one time. The chain is built from TRBV14 and TRBJ1-1; D is undetermined. Germline lookup yields CDR1 SGHDN and CDR2 FVKESK. Trimming took off 0 bases at V and 2 bases at J, with 10 bases between the two ends. The CDR3 covers 15 residues. The CDR3 DNA sequence: TGTGCCAGCAGCCAAGATCTCCAGGCCAACACTGAAGCTTTCTTT. It translates to CASSQDLQANTEAFF.

This rearrangement joins TRBV5-1 to TRBJ2-3; 7 nucleotides align to TRBD1. CDR1 and CDR2 from the germline V gene are SGHRS and YFSETQ. The V segment lost 4 bases and the J segment 1 base; nucleotides outside the gene matches: 9. The CDR3 consists of 16 residues. As DNA, the CDR3 is TGCGCCAGCAGCCACCGGACAGGATGGGGCACAGATACGCAGTATTTT. Translating gives CASSHRTGWGTDTQYF.

This chain joins TRBV27 and TRBJ2-1; TRBD1 matches at 8 bases. This CDR3 region has 13 residues. Germline V gene lookup returns CDR1 MNHEY and CDR2 SMNVEV (reference sequence). V trimming: 9 bases; J trimming: 4 bases; junction bases outside the gene matches: 5. The CDR3 nucleotides are TGTGCCAGTGGACAGGGTAATTACAATGAGCAGTTCTTC. This encodes CASGQGNYNEQFF.

V usage is TRBV11-1 and J usage is TRBJ1-1, with a tentative D call TRBD1 (6 bases). The germline V gene encodes CDR1 SGHAT and CDR2 FQDESV (reference sequence). Between the trimmed V and J ends, which lost 5 bases and 4 bases, there was a span of 14 bases. The CDR3 extends over 14 amino acids. The CDR3 DNA follows: TGTGCCAGCAGCGGGGTTCTCAGGGGCACTGAAGCTTTCTTT. It codes for CASSGVLRGTEAFF.

The chain has TRBV11-2 and TRBJ1-4, with D maybe TRBD1 (6 bases). Germline lookup yields CDR1 SGHAT and CDR2 FQNNGV. Trimming pared 2 bases from V and 4 bases from J, leaving 11 bases between. This CDR3 is built from 15 residues. CDR3 in DNA: TGTGCCAGCAGCTTACTACAGGGCAATAATGAAAAACTGTTTTTT. It translates to CASSLLQGNNEKLFF.

The rearrangement joins TRBV5-4 to TRBJ2-3; 13 bases match TRBD2. In germline, CDR1 is SGHNT, CDR2 YYREEE (reference sequence). CDR3 length equals 14 residues. The V and J ends lost 4 bases and 8 bases, in that order; junction bases with no gene match: 4. CDR3 amino acids: CASSKRTSGGTQYF. Here the CDR3 DNA reads TGTGCCAGCAGCAAGAGGACTAGCGGGGGTACGCAGTATTTT.

This chain uses TRBV4-2 with TRBJ1-1; no clear D gene. Trimming removed 3 bases at V and 4 bases at J, with 12 bases between. This CDR3 is 14 amino acids long. Looked up from germline, CDR1 is LGHNA and CDR2 is YNFKEQ. CDR3 sequence (DNA): TGTGCCAGCAGCCATGAGGCGTTGAGCACTGAAGCTTTCTTT. It specifies CASSHEALSTEAFF.

This sequence joins TRBV7-9 and TRBJ2-1; D call uncertain. The V gene lost 2 bases and the J gene lost 4 bases, with 3 bases spanning the gap. The germline gives CDR1 SEHNR, CDR2 FQNEAQ (reference sequence). The CDR3 has 12 amino acids. CDR3 DNA sequence: TGTGCCAGCAGCTTACGGTACAATGAGCAGTTCTTC. This sequence encodes CASSLRYNEQFF. Complete variable domain (other parts from reference TRBV7-9 and TRBJ2-1): DTGVSQNPRHKITKRGQNVTFRCDPISEHNRLYWYRQTLGQGPEFLTYFQNEAQLEKSRLLSDRFSAERPKGSFSTLEIQRTEQGDSAMYLCASSLRYNEQFFGPGTRLTVL.

The rearrangement links TRBV29-1 to TRBJ2-7, with a tentative D call TRBD2 (6 bases). The CDR3 is 11 residues long. V shed 7 bases and J shed 5 bases, with 12 bases lying between them. Germline CDR1 SQVTM, CDR2 ANQGSEA. The CDR3 DNA reads as TGCAGCGCTCGGGAGTACAACGAGCAGTACTTC. Amino acid sequence: CSAREYNEQYF.

This clone was seen only once. The chain has TRBV11-3 and TRBJ1-1; 8 bases line up with TRBD1. This CDR3 contains 15 residues. Germline lookup yields CDR1 SGHNT and CDR2 YENEEA. V lost 5 bases and J lost 2; bases outside the gene matches: 7. The CDR3 DNA follows: TGTGCCAGCAGCGCGCGGACAGGGAGAAACACTGAAGCTTTCTTT. Translating gives CASSARTGRNTEAFF. Variable domain in full (rest from reference TRBV11-3 and TRBJ1-1): EAGVVQSPRYKIIEKKQPVAFWCNPISGHNTLYWYLQNLGQGPELLIRYENEEAVDDSQLPKDRFSAERLKGVDSTLKIQPAELGDSAVYLCASSARTGRNTEAFFGQGTRLTVV.

The genes are TRBV19 and TRBJ1-1, with D perhaps matching TRBD1 (6 bases). Trimming removed 3 bases at V and 5 bases at J, with 13 bases between. This CDR3 has 14 residues. The germline V gene has CDR1 LNHDA and CDR2 SQIVND (reference sequence). CDR3 nucleotide sequence: TGTGCCAGTAGTATTGGGGGCGTGGGGACTGAAGCTTTCTTT. It specifies CASSIGGVGTEAFF.

V usage is TRBV7-9 and J usage is TRBJ2-1, with 9 positions matching TRBD1. The CDR3 totals 15 residues. Germline CDR1 SEHNR, CDR2 FQNEAQ (reference sequence). Trimming at V came to 4 bases and at J to 4 bases, leaving 5 bases not matched to a gene. For the CDR3, the DNA is TGTGCCAGCAGCTCCTTACAGGGGGCGTACAATGAGCAGTTCTTC. Amino acid sequence: CASSSLQGAYNEQFF.

The chain employs TRBV11-3 and TRBJ2-5; D perhaps matches TRBD1 (6 bases). Trimming removed 5 bases from V and 2 bases from J, with 12 bases in between. Per the germline V gene, CDR1 is SGHNT and CDR2 is YENEEA. The CDR3 length is 14 residues. This CDR3 is CASSTHRVQETQYF. CDR3 DNA: TGTGCCAGCAGCACCCACAGGGTTCAAGAGACCCAGTACTTC.

This sequence joins TRBV19 and TRBJ1-4, with TRBD1 as a possible D gene (6 bases). Per germline, CDR1 LNHDA and CDR2 SQIVND (reference sequence). CDR3 length: 15 residues. The V end lost 6 bases, the J end lost 0 bases, and 11 bases lay between the germline ends. For the CDR3, the DNA is TGTGCCAGTAGCACAGGGAGAGCAACTAATGAAAAACTGTTTTTT. This translates into CASSTGRATNEKLFF.

The CDR3 sequence: CASSLIRPQHF. CDR3 DNA: TGTGCCAGCAGTTTAATTCGGCCCCAGCATTTT. V gene TRBV27 combines with J gene TRBJ1-5; no definite D call. V was shortened by 2 bases and J by 9 bases, with 5 bases between the two germline ends. Germline V gene lookup returns CDR1 MNHEY and CDR2 SMNVEV (reference sequence). The CDR3 has 11 amino acids.

V usage is TRBV4-1 and J usage is TRBJ2-2; TRBD2 might be the D (7 bases). Trimming removed 4 bases from V and 4 bases from J, with 10 bases in between. Germline CDR1 MGHRA, CDR2 YSYEKL. This CDR3 has 14 amino acids. The CDR3 bases are TGCGCCAGCAGCCGAGGGGGGGCCACCGGGGAGCTGTTTTTT. Translation: CASSRGGATGELFF.

This chain links TRBV7-6 with TRBJ2-1; 11 bases fit TRBD2. CDR3 size: 16 residues. V lost 1 base to trimming and J lost 4 bases; unmatched junction nucleotides: 3. Germline assignment: CDR1 SGHVS and CDR2 FNYEAQ. The CDR3: CASSLGTSGSYNEQFF. The CDR3 DNA follows: TGTGCCAGCAGCTTAGGGACTAGCGGGTCGTACAATGAGCAGTTCTTC.

The V and J genes are TRBV4-1 and TRBJ1-2; no clear D gene. Germline V lookup: CDR1 MGHRA, CDR2 YSYEKL. This CDR3 region has 14 residues. Between the trimmed V and J ends, which lost 0 bases and 5 bases, there was a span of 10 bases. The CDR3 protein is CASSQEGRPYGYTF. CDR3 DNA: TGCGCCAGCAGCCAAGAAGGGAGGCCATATGGCTACACCTTC.